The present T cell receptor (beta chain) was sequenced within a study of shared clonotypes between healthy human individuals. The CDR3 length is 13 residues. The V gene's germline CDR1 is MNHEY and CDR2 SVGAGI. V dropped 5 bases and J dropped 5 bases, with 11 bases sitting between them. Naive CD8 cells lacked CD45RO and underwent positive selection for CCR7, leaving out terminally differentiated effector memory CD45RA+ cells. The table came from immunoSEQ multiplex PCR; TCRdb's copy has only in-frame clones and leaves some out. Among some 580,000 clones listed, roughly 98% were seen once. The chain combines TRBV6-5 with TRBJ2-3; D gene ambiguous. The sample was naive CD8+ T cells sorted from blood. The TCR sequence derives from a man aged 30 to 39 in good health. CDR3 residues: CASSPLGVDTQYF. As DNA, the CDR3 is TGTGCCAGCAGTCCTCTTGGGGTAGATACGCAGTATTTT.